The 7 T cell receptor beta chains below come from one sample, sequenced in a study of T cell responses to AZD1222 COVID-19 vaccine. Sequencing was performed with immunoSEQ multiplex PCR; in TCRdb, only in-frame clones are kept and a portion is missing. The sample comprises 130,000 to 150,000 clones, over 75% of which are singletons, and 1.6% rests with the top ten. The sample in question was peripheral blood, obtained on day 0 of AZD1222 vaccination. These receptors all stem from an adult in good health.

This clone was observed a single time. The chain combines TRBV2 with TRBJ1-2, with D possibly TRBD1 on 5 matching bases. There are 13 residues in the CDR3. The V end lost 7 bases, the J end lost 4 bases, and 13 bases lay between the germline ends. Germline assignment: CDR1 SNHLY and CDR2 FYNNEI. CDR3 sequence (DNA): TGTGCCAGCACCACCCACGGGGCCTATGGCTACACCTTC. Translating gives CASTTHGAYGYTF.

The chain is built from TRBV19 and TRBJ2-1; D possibly corresponds to TRBD2 (6 bases). V was trimmed by 5 bases and J by 7 bases, leaving 12 bases between them. There are 13 residues in the CDR3. The germline CDR1 and CDR2 sequences are LNHDA and SQIVND (reference sequence). CDR3: CASSSRGINEQFF. CDR3 coding DNA: TGTGCCAGTAGTTCCCGGGGGATAAATGAGCAGTTCTTC.

CDR3 coding DNA: TGTGCCAGCGGAAGCCTCGGACTAGCGGGAGGTAGCGTCGAGCAGTACTTC. This sequence encodes CASGSLGLAGGSVEQYF. The rearrangement joins TRBV7-2 to TRBJ2-7, with 14 bases matching TRBD2. The J segment lost 6 bases and the V segment lost 8 bases, leaving 15 bases of the junction unmatched. Per germline, CDR1 SGHTA and CDR2 FQGNSA. The CDR3 runs 17 residues. The whole variable domain, filled in from reference TRBV7-2 and TRBJ2-7, reads GAGVSQSPSNKVTEKGKDVELRCDPISGHTALYWYRQSLGQGLEFLIYFQGNSAPDKSGLPSDRFSAERTGGSVSTLTIQRTQQEDSAVYLCASGSLGLAGGSVEQYFGPGTRLTVT.

V is TRBV7-2 and J is TRBJ1-1; D is possibly TRBD1 (5 bases). Trimming stripped 5 bases from V and 4 bases from J, with 17 bases between. Germline loops: CDR1 SGHTA, CDR2 FQGNSA. This CDR3 has 15 residues. The CDR3 DNA sequence: TGTGCCAGCAGCAAGTTCTACGAAGGGGCCACTGAAGCTTTCTTT. Translated: CASSKFYEGATEAFF.

The CDR3 spells CATSREPGTGYSPLHF. The CDR3 DNA reads TGTGCCACCAGCAGAGAACCCGGGACAGGGTATTCACCCCTCCACTTT. The chain employs TRBV15 and TRBJ1-6, with 9 bases fitting TRBD1. The germline V gene has CDR1 LNHNV and CDR2 YYDKDF (reference sequence). CDR3 length: 16 amino acids. The V gene end was trimmed by 0 bases and the J gene end by 8 bases; junction bases not matched to a gene: 5.

V and J are TRBV6-5 and TRBJ1-2; maybe TRBD1 (5 bases). CDR3 length equals 15 residues. CDR1 and CDR2 from the germline V gene are MNHEY and SVGAGI. The V end lost 2 bases, the J end lost 7 bases, and 17 bases lay between the germline ends. The CDR3 reads CASSYEFGGTAGYTF. CDR3 nucleotides: TGTGCCAGCAGTTACGAGTTCGGGGGAACGGCTGGCTACACCTTC.

V is TRBV9 and J is TRBJ1-2; D is ambiguous. The ends were cut back, 4 bases at V and 4 bases at J, with 8 bases in the middle. Looked up from germline, CDR1 is SGDLS and CDR2 is YYNGEE. The CDR3 contains 12 residues. CDR3 residues: CASSSRVYGYTF. DNA for the CDR3: TGTGCCAGCAGCTCCCGGGTCTATGGCTACACCTTC.